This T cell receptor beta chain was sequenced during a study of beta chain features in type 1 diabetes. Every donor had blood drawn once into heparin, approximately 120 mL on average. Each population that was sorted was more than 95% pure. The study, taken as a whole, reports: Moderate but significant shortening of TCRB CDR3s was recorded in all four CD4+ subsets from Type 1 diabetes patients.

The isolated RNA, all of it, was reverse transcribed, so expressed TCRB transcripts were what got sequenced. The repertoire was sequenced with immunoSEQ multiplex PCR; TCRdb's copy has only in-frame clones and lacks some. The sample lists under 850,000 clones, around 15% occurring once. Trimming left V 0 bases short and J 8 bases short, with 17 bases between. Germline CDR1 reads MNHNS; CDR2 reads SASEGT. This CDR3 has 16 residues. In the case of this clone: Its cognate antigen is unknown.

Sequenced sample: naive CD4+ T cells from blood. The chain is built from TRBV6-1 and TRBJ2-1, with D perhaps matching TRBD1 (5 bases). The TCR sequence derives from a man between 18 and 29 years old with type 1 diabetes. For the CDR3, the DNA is TGTGCCAGCAGTGAAGCGTACGAGACAGAGAGGCATGAGCAGTTCTTC. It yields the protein CASSEAYETERHEQFF.